Below are 30 T cell receptor beta chains sequenced from a single sample in a study of cytomegalovirus exposure and HLA in healthy donors. Vbeta (60) and Jbeta (13) primers were used in the PCR. TCRdb's copy holds only in-frame clones and misses some; the assay was immunoSEQ multiplex PCR. The sample lists approximately 130,000 clones, roughly three quarters occurring once. The specimen sequenced was PBMCs. These receptors were taken from a woman in her 40s in good health and CMV-seronegative.

This clone was observed a handful of times. This chain joins TRBV6-6 and TRBJ1-5; D uncertain. The V gene's germline CDR1 is MNHNY and CDR2 SVGAGI (reference sequence). The CDR3 has 12 amino acids. Deletions cut 2 bases from V and 7 bases from J, with 6 bases between. CDR3: CASSYERQPQHF. CDR3 bases: TGTGCCAGCAGTTACGAGAGGCAGCCCCAGCATTTT.

The J gene is TRBJ1-1, the V gene TRBV6-5; TRBD1 matches at 8 bases. Looked up from germline, CDR1 is MNHEY and CDR2 is SVGAGI. CDR3 length: 16 amino acids. V trimming: 2 bases; J trimming: 0 bases; junction bases outside the gene matches: 5. The CDR3 loop reads CASSYVGQGMNTEAFF. CDR3 nucleotide sequence: TGTGCCAGCAGTTACGTTGGACAGGGTATGAACACTGAAGCTTTCTTT.

This clone was counted only a few times. This chain links TRBV7-9 with TRBJ2-1, with 7 positions matching TRBD1. V was pared by 1 base and J by 0 bases, with 9 bases of the junction left unmatched. Germline-derived CDR1 and CDR2 are SEHNR and FQNEAQ (reference sequence). The CDR3 spans 18 residues. CDR3 in amino acids: CASSLGGGRSYSYNEQFF. The CDR3 bases are TGTGCCAGCAGCTTAGGAGGGGGCAGGAGCTACTCCTACAATGAGCAGTTCTTC.

This clone came up a few times. The J gene is TRBJ1-1, the V gene TRBV6-1; D is uncertain. V lost 5 bases, J lost 0 bases, and 10 bases lay in between. CDR1 is MNHNS and CDR2 is SASEGT in the germline V gene. The CDR3 contains 14 residues. The CDR3 spells CASSLAWMNTEAFF. The DNA for the CDR3 is TGTGCCAGCAGTTTAGCTTGGATGAACACTGAAGCTTTCTTT.

This chain connects TRBV29-1 to TRBJ2-5; D is possibly TRBD1 (7 bases). The CDR3 is made up of 14 amino acids. With 4 bases removed from V and 1 base from J, the gap between germline ends came to 13 bases. Germline CDR1 is SQVTM and CDR2 is ANQGSEA. CDR3 DNA: TGCAGCGTTGTTCGGCAGGGGGGCCAAGAGACCCAGTACTTC. Translation: CSVVRQGGQETQYF. Drawing the rest from reference TRBV29-1 and TRBJ2-5, the complete variable domain is SAVISQKPSRDICQRGTSLTIQCQVDSQVTMMFWYRQQPGQSLTLIATANQGSEATYESGFVIDKFPISRPNLTFSTLTVSNMSPEDSSIYLCSVVRQGGQETQYFGPGTRLLVL.

In DNA, the CDR3 is TGTGCCAGCAGCAAAGGCAGTTTCTCTGGAAACACCATATATTTT. Translated: CASSKGSFSGNTIYF. The rearrangement joins TRBV21-1 to TRBJ1-3; the listed D gene, TRBD1, was not tested against the DNA. TRBV21-1 corresponds to a pseudogene. The CDR3 is 15 residues long.

The chain carries TRBV5-1 and TRBJ2-1, with 11 bases identical to TRBD2. The CDR3 is made up of 14 amino acids. V lost 0 bases and J lost 10; bases outside the gene matches: 3. Germline values: CDR1 SGHRS, CDR2 YFSETQ. CDR3 sequence (DNA): TGCGCCAGCAGCTTGGTACTAGCGGGGGAAGAGCAGTTCTTC. It is translated as CASSLVLAGEEQFF.

This clone was detected only a few times. This rearrangement joins TRBV5-1 to TRBJ2-7; TRBD2 is a possible D gene (6 bases). V lost 4 bases and J lost 0, with 8 bases in between. CDR1 SGHRS and CDR2 YFSETQ come from the germline V gene. The CDR3 has 13 residues. As DNA, the CDR3 is TGCGCCAGCAGCACCGGGAGCTCCTACGAGCAGTACTTC. This encodes CASSTGSSYEQYF.

The chain carries TRBV5-6 and TRBJ2-1, with D perhaps matching TRBD2 (6 bases). The CDR3 is 16 amino acids. In germline, CDR1 is SGHDT, CDR2 YYEEEE. V was trimmed by 2 bases and J by 4 bases, leaving 16 bases between them. CDR3 sequence reads: CASSFEAGNLYNEQFF. The CDR3 DNA is TGTGCCAGCAGCTTCGAAGCGGGTAACCTTTACAATGAGCAGTTCTTC.

CDR3 bases: TGTGCCAGCAGCTTATACCCCCGTCGCAGCTACAATGAGCAGTTCTTC. Translation: CASSLYPRRSYNEQFF. The chain combines TRBV7-9 with TRBJ2-1; D gene ambiguous. Germline CDR1 SEHNR, CDR2 FQNEAQ (reference sequence). With 2 bases removed from V and 3 bases from J, the gap between germline ends came to 14 bases. The CDR3 length is 16 residues. The full variable domain, with the rest looked up from reference TRBV7-9 and TRBJ2-1, is DTGVSQNPRHKITKRGQNVTFRCDPISEHNRLYWYRQTLGQGPEFLTYFQNEAQLEKSRLLSDRFSAERPKGSFSTLEIQRTEQGDSAMYLCASSLYPRRSYNEQFFGPGTRLTVL.

The chain couples TRBV27 to TRBJ2-1, with 11 bases aligning to TRBD2. From germline, CDR1 is MNHEY and CDR2 SMNVEV (reference sequence). Trimming removed 4 bases from V and 4 bases from J; junction bases left unmatched: 12. This CDR3 region has 18 residues. The CDR3 loop is CASSSQLAGARWYNEQFF. CDR3 bases: TGTGCCAGCAGTTCTCAACTAGCGGGGGCCCGCTGGTACAATGAGCAGTTCTTC.

This rearrangement joins TRBV6-4 to TRBJ1-2; TRBD1 agrees at 11 bases. Germline lookup yields CDR1 MRHNA and CDR2 SNTAGT. The CDR3 is made up of 15 amino acids. V dropped 6 bases and J dropped 7; count of bases not matched to a gene: 10. In nucleotides, the CDR3 is TGTGCCAGCAGCCTCCTTCCGGGACAGGGGGGTGGCTACACCTTC. Translated: CASSLLPGQGGGYTF.

The chain carries TRBV11-1 and TRBJ2-4; 8 bases align to TRBD1. The CDR3 sequence is 14 residues long. In germline, CDR1 is SGHAT, CDR2 FQDESV (reference sequence). V shed 3 bases, J shed 4 bases, and the junction held 2 bases outside the gene matches. The chain's CDR3 is CASSFGQGKNIQYF. The CDR3 DNA sequence: TGTGCCAGCAGCTTCGGACAGGGAAAAAACATTCAGTACTTC.

This clone was picked up one time. The chain couples TRBV6-6 to TRBJ1-5, with D unclear. Trimming removed 7 bases at V and 7 bases at J, with 20 bases between. The CDR3 length is 15 residues. Germline loops: CDR1 MNHNY, CDR2 SVGAGI (reference sequence). CDR3 sequence reads: CASTPGRTGSQPQHF. For the CDR3, the DNA is TGTGCCAGCACCCCCGGCCGGACGGGGAGCCAGCCCCAGCATTTT.

The V gene is TRBV4-1, the J gene TRBJ1-2; no firm D call. V lost 0 bases and J 7 bases, leaving 12 bases between the germline ends. This CDR3 has 14 amino acids. CDR1 is MGHRA and CDR2 is YSYEKL in the germline V gene. The CDR3 reads CASSQDNKWAGYTF. The DNA of the CDR3 is TGCGCCAGCAGCCAAGATAATAAATGGGCTGGCTACACCTTC.

The V call is TRBV6-6, the J call TRBJ1-1; TRBD1 matches 9 bases. Unmatched junction bases numbered 2, after V lost 5 bases and J lost 1 base. The germline V gene has CDR1 MNHNY and CDR2 SVGAGI (reference sequence). The CDR3 spans 14 residues. The CDR3 sequence is CASSAGQGNTEAFF. The CDR3 bases are TGTGCCAGCAGTGCGGGACAGGGGAACACTGAAGCTTTCTTT.

V gene TRBV27 combines with J gene TRBJ1-2, with D unresolved. In germline, CDR1 is MNHEY, CDR2 SMNVEV (reference sequence). The CDR3 extends over 12 amino acids. Trimming removed 2 bases at V and 10 bases at J, with 11 bases between. The CDR3 protein is CASSLIGRHYTF. The CDR3 region has the DNA TGTGCCAGCAGTTTAATAGGGAGGCACTACACCTTC.

The CDR3 DNA sequence: TGTGCCAGCAGCAAACAGGGGAATCAGCCCCAGCATTTT. Translated, it gives CASSKQGNQPQHF. The chain joins TRBV7-9 to TRBJ1-5; 7 positions match TRBD1. There are 13 residues in the CDR3. Germline trimming cut 5 bases from V and 4 bases from J; bases unmatched to any gene: 2. Germline assignment: CDR1 SEHNR and CDR2 FQNEAQ (reference sequence).

This chain uses TRBV5-1 with TRBJ1-2; a weak D match, TRBD1 (5 bases). The V end lost 2 bases, the J end lost 4 bases, and 12 bases lay between the germline ends. Germline lookup yields CDR1 SGHRS and CDR2 YFSETQ. There are 14 residues in the CDR3. In DNA, the CDR3 is TGCGCCAGCAGCTTACAAGGGGTGGCCTATGGCTACACCTTC. As protein: CASSLQGVAYGYTF.

This clone came up a few times. V is TRBV7-9 and J is TRBJ1-1; the D gene is possibly TRBD1 (6 bases). Germline CDR1 and CDR2: SEHNR and FQNEAQ (reference sequence). The CDR3 has 14 amino acids. The V gene lost 3 bases and the J gene lost 4 bases, with 12 bases spanning the gap. CDR3 sequence: CASSFMQGTTEAFF. CDR3 coding DNA: TGTGCCAGCAGCTTCATGCAGGGGACCACTGAAGCTTTCTTT.

V is TRBV6-1 and J is TRBJ1-1; 8 bases map to TRBD1. Germline CDR1 MNHNS, CDR2 SASEGT. Trimming cost V 6 bases and J 0 bases; bases outside gene matches: 3. The CDR3 is 14 residues long. CDR3 coding DNA: TGTGCCAGCAGAGGACAGGGCATGAACACTGAAGCTTTCTTT. It translates to CASRGQGMNTEAFF.

This clone turned up a few times. The CDR3 DNA reads as TGTGCCAGCTCACTTATCGCCCGGAGAGAAGGCGAAAAACTGTTTTTT. Translated, it gives CASSLIARREGEKLFF. V gene TRBV18 combines with J gene TRBJ1-4; D is undetermined. The V gene lost 4 bases and the J gene lost 8 bases, with 20 bases spanning the gap. The CDR3 contains 16 residues. The V gene's germline CDR1 is KGHSH and CDR2 LQKENI.

CDR3 sequence reads: CASSMLQGFEAFF. The CDR3 DNA is TGTGCCAGTAGTATGCTACAGGGATTCGAAGCTTTCTTT. The genes are TRBV19 and TRBJ1-1; D perhaps matches TRBD1 (6 bases). Trimming took off 3 bases at V and 8 bases at J, with 13 bases between the two ends. The CDR3 has 13 residues. CDR1 and CDR2 from the germline V gene are LNHDA and SQIVND (reference sequence).

CDR3: CASSLSGGGARGTQYF. In nucleotides, the CDR3 is TGTGCCAGCAGCTTAAGTGGCGGGGGGGCCCGGGGGACCCAGTACTTC. V usage is TRBV7-2 and J usage is TRBJ2-5; 9 positions match TRBD2. CDR1 and CDR2 (germline): SGHTA, FQGNSA. J was trimmed by 7 bases and V by 2 bases; bases with no gene match: 11. The CDR3 length is 16 residues. Looking up the rest from reference TRBV7-2 and TRBJ2-5 gives the full variable domain: GAGVSQSPSNKVTEKGKDVELRCDPISGHTALYWYRQSLGQGLEFLIYFQGNSAPDKSGLPSDRFSAERTGGSVSTLTIQRTQQEDSAVYLCASSLSGGGARGTQYFGPGTRLLVL.

The chain recombines TRBV27 with TRBJ1-3, with 7 bases lining up with TRBD1. The trim removed 2 bases at V and 0 bases at J, leaving 1 base unmatched. The CDR3 contains 15 residues. CDR1 and CDR2 (germline): MNHEY, SMNVEV (reference sequence). DNA of the CDR3: TGTGCCAGCAGTTTAAGACAGGGCTCTGGAAACACCATATATTTT. It is translated as CASSLRQGSGNTIYF.

The chain uses TRBV19 and TRBJ1-2; TRBD1 matches at 12 bases. This CDR3 has 15 amino acids. Germline lookup yields CDR1 LNHDA and CDR2 SQIVND (reference sequence). The junction had 10 bases not matched to a gene; V was cut back by 7 bases and J by 7 bases. In nucleotides, the CDR3 is TGTGCCAGTAATCCCGGGACAGGGGGCTTTCGTGGCTACACCTTC. This translates into CASNPGTGGFRGYTF.

The chain uses TRBV2 and TRBJ2-6; D is unclear. V gave up 11 bases and J gave up 0 bases, with 8 bases separating them. CDR3 size: 13 residues. Germline V gene lookup returns CDR1 SNHLY and CDR2 FYNNEI. The CDR3 protein is CAGSGSGANVLTF. The CDR3 DNA is TGTGCCGGCTCGGGCTCTGGGGCCAACGTCCTGACTTTC.

The chain couples TRBV19 to TRBJ1-2; D unresolved. In germline, CDR1 is LNHDA, CDR2 SQIVND (reference sequence). V lost 3 bases, J lost 4 bases, and 6 bases lay in between. CDR3 length: 12 residues. CDR3 sequence reads: CASSMSGYGYTF. The CDR3 nucleotides read TGTGCCAGTAGTATGTCAGGCTATGGCTACACCTTC.

The J gene is TRBJ1-1, the V gene TRBV5-4; D is undetermined. Deletions cut 4 bases from V and 3 bases from J, with 10 bases between. The CDR3 runs 13 residues. Looked up from germline, CDR1 is SGHNT and CDR2 is YYREEE (reference sequence). CDR3 sequence reads: CASSRQDHTEAFF. In nucleotides, the CDR3 is TGTGCCAGCAGCCGACAAGATCACACTGAAGCTTTCTTT.

V is TRBV7-8 and J is TRBJ1-1; no clear D. The V gene lost 5 bases and the J gene lost 10 bases, with 17 bases spanning the gap. Germline lookup yields CDR1 SGHVS and CDR2 FQNEAQ. The CDR3 totals 13 residues. The CDR3 region has the DNA TGTGCCAGCAGCCCACCGGATAGCGTGGGAGCTTTCTTT. It encodes CASSPPDSVGAFF.